A selection of T cell receptor beta chains follows, all from one sample in a study of T cells after yellow fever vaccination. From the 5' RACE reads, TCRdb called clonotypes with MiXCR, one entry per CDR3 protein. The sample has 300,000 to 400,000 distinct CDR3 sequences; about 9.5% are singletons. The source material was PBMCs, sampled on the day of the first yellow fever vaccination. The receptors come from a man aged 18 to 29 who received the YFV17D yellow fever vaccine. Each CDR3 is given with its conserved first and last residue. A D gene is named only where the DNA matches it firmly. For some rows the clone size is stated as once, few or many, or as a class when expanded; others skip it.

J gene	V gene	D gene	clone size	CDR3 protein	CDR3 DNA
TRBJ1-1	TRBV6-5	-	-	CASRGFSGTEAFF	TGTGCCAGCAGGGGGTTCTCGGGCACTGAAGCTTTCTTT
TRBJ2-1	TRBV28	-	few	CASSLSGTYQFF	TGTGCCAGCAGTTTATCGGGGACTTACCAGTTCTTC
TRBJ2-3	TRBV5-4	-	-	CASSTASLVEGTDTQYF	TGTGCCAGCAGCACCGCGTCGCTGGTCGAAGGCACAGATACGCAGTATTTT
TRBJ2-1	TRBV5-5	TRBD2	-	CASSLASGVDNEQFF	TGTGCCAGCAGCTTGGCCAGCGGGGTAGACAATGAGCAGTTCTTC
TRBJ1-1	TRBV7-9	-	-	CASSRYRVNTEAFF	TGTGCCAGCAGCAGATACCGGGTCAACACTGAAGCTTTCTTT
TRBJ2-6	TRBV5-1	-	many	CASSGDSGANVLTF	TGCGCCAGCAGCGGAGACTCTGGGGCCAACGTCCTGACTTTC
TRBJ1-1	TRBV7-3	-	many	CASSSPGATEAFF	TGTGCCAGCAGCTCCCCAGGGGCCACTGAAGCTTTCTTT
TRBJ1-2	TRBV6-1	TRBD1	many	CASSATGSSGYTF	TGTGCCAGCAGTGCGACAGGGAGTAGTGGCTACACCTTC
TRBJ1-2	TRBV11-2	-	-	CASCLVGRGANYGYTF	TGTGCCAGCTGCTTAGTGGGCAGGGGAGCTAACTATGGCTACACCTTC
TRBJ1-2	TRBV7-2	TRBD1	many	CASSRTGTGGSYTF	TGTGCCAGCAGCCGCACCGGGACAGGGGGTAGCTACACCTTC